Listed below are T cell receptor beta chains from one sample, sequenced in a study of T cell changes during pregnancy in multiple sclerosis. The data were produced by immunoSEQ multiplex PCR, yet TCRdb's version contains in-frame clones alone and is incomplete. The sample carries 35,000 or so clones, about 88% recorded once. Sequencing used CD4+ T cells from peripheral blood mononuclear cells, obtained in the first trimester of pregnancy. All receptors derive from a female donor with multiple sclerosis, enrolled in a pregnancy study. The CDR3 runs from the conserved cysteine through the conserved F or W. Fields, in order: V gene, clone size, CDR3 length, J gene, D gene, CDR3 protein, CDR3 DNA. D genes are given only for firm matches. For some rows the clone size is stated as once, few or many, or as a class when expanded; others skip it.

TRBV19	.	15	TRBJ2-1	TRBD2	CASTSRTRLMSEQFF	TGTGCCAGTACCTCCCGGACTAGGTTAATGAGTGAGCAGTTCTTC
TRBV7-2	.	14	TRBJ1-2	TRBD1	CASTLTDRLYGYTF	TGTGCCAGCACCTTGACGGACAGGCTATATGGCTACACCTTC
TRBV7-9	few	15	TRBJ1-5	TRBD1	CASSLGQGEAQPQHF	TGTGCCAGCAGCTTAGGACAGGGGGAGGCTCAGCCCCAGCATTTT
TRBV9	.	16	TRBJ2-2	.	CASSPTAGLNTGELFF	TGTGCCAGCAGCCCCACGGCTGGGCTTAACACCGGGGAGCTGTTTTTT
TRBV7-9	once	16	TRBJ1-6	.	CASSLLRQSKASPLHF	TGTGCCAGCAGCTTACTGAGACAGTCTAAGGCTTCACCCCTCCACTTT
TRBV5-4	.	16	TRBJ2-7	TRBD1	CASSLAPGQGFYEQYF	TGTGCCAGCAGCTTGGCCCCGGGACAGGGGTTCTACGAGCAGTACTTC
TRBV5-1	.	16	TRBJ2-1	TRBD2	CASSLGPSGSRNEQFF	TGCGCCAGCAGCTTGGGGCCTAGCGGGAGTAGAAATGAGCAGTTCTTC
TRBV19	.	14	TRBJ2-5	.	CASSTDGPGETQYF	TGTGCCAGTAGTACGGACGGGCCGGGGGAGACCCAGTACTTC
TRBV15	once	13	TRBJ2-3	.	CATSSGDTDTQYF	TGTGCCACCAGCTCAGGGGACACAGATACGCAGTATTTT
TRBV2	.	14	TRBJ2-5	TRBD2	CASSVGGGRETQYF	TGTGCCAGCAGTGTAGGTGGCGGGAGAGAGACCCAGTACTTC
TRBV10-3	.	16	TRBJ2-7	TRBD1	CAIRDPGQGTSYEQYF	TGTGCCATCAGGGATCCGGGACAGGGGACCTCCTACGAGCAGTACTTC
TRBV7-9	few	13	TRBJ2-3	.	CASSHAQAMTQYF	TGTGCCAGCAGCCACGCCCAGGCAATGACGCAGTATTTT
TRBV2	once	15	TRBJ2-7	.	CASSEAGLLIYEQYF	TGTGCCAGCAGTGAAGCCGGACTGCTTATCTACGAGCAGTACTTC
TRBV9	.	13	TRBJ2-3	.	CASSGTPTDTQYF	TGTGCCAGCAGTGGGACTCCCACAGATACGCAGTATTTT
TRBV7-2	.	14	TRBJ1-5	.	CASSLDPTHQPQHF	TGTGCCAGCAGCTTAGACCCAACACACCAGCCCCAGCATTTT
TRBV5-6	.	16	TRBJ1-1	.	CASSLGTDWISTEAFF	TGTGCCAGCAGCTTGGGGACGGACTGGATTAGCACTGAAGCTTTCTTT
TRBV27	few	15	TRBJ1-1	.	CASSTPDRWNTEAFF	TGTGCCAGCAGCACCCCGGACAGATGGAACACTGAAGCTTTCTTT
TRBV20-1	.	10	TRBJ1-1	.	CSAGRGEAFF	TGCAGTGCCGGAAGGGGTGAAGCTTTCTTT
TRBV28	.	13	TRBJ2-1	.	CASSLGLYNEQFF	TGTGCCAGCAGTTTAGGGCTCTACAATGAGCAGTTCTTC
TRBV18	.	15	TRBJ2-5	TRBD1	CASSPQDRDQETQYF	TGTGCCAGCTCACCCCAGGACAGGGACCAAGAGACCCAGTACTTC
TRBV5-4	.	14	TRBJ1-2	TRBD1	CASSPPDRGEGYTF	TGTGCCAGCAGCCCACCTGACAGGGGAGAGGGCTACACCTTC
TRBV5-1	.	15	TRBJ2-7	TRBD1	CASSLVQGSYYEQYF	TGCGCCAGCAGCTTGGTACAGGGGAGCTACTACGAGCAGTACTTC
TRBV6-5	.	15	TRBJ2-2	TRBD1	CAAHRDRGLGGELFF	TGTGCCGCCCACCGGGACAGGGGGCTCGGCGGGGAGCTGTTTTTT
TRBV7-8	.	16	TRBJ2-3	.	CASSLAGGPGTDTQYF	TGTGCCAGCAGCTTAGCGGGGGGTCCGGGCACAGATACGCAGTATTTT
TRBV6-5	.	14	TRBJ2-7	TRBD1	CASGGGTGWVEQYF	TGTGCCAGCGGGGGTGGGACAGGGTGGGTCGAGCAGTACTTC
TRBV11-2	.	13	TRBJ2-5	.	CASSPGYQETQYF	TGTGCCAGCAGCCCGGGATACCAAGAGACCCAGTACTTC
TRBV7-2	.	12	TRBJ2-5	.	CASGGGGETQYF	TGTGCCAGCGGGGGAGGGGGAGAGACCCAGTACTTC
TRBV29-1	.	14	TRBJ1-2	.	CSVEGEAGSGGYTF	TGCAGCGTTGAAGGAGAAGCGGGAAGCGGGGGCTACACCTTC
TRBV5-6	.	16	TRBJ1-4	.	CASSPSPGRTNEKLFF	TGTGCCAGCAGCCCCTCGCCGGGGAGGACTAATGAAAAACTGTTTTTT
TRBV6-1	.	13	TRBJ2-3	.	CASSDGPGATQYF	TGTGCCAGCAGTGACGGACCGGGAGCTACGCAGTATTTT
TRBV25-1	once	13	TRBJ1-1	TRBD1	CASSGQGRTEAFF	TGTGCCAGCAGTGGACAGGGAAGAACTGAAGCTTTCTTT
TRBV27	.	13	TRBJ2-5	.	CASSFSSGETQYF	TGTGCCAGCAGTTTCTCAAGCGGGGAGACCCAGTACTTC
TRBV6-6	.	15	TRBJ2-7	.	CASSSPTLASYEQYF	TGTGCCAGCAGTTCGCCGACCTTAGCGAGCTACGAGCAGTACTTC
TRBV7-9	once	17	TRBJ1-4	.	CASSLSGRVATNEKLFF	TGTGCCAGCAGCTTGTCAGGCAGGGTGGCAACTAATGAAAAACTGTTTTTT
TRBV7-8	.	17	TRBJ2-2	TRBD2	CASSLVAGTPNTGELFF	TGTGCCAGCAGCTTAGTAGCGGGGACCCCGAACACCGGGGAGCTGTTTTTT
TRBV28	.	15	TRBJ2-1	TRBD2	CASRLTSVNYNEQFF	TGTGCCAGCAGGTTAACTAGCGTTAATTACAATGAGCAGTTCTTC